This entry lists 9 T cell receptor beta chains sequenced from one sample in a study of cytomegalovirus exposure and HLA in healthy donors. Measured with immunoSEQ multiplex PCR; TCRdb has only the in-frame clones, and not every one. The repertoire holds 160,000 or so clones, with around 89% as singletons. The specimen was PBMCs. Receptors were obtained from a man between 18 and 29 years old in good health and CMV-seronegative.

The J gene is TRBJ2-7, the V gene TRBV27; TRBD2 might be the D (5 bases). Germline lookup yields CDR1 MNHEY and CDR2 SMNVEV (reference sequence). V was clipped by 5 bases and J by 2 bases, with 25 bases between them. This CDR3 has 18 residues. In DNA, the CDR3 is TGTGCCAGCAGTACCCAAAGAACCACTAGTGTCGCCCCCTACGAGCAGTACTTC. Residues: CASSTQRTTSVAPYEQYF.

The chain has TRBV6-6 and TRBJ2-5, with 9 bases matching TRBD1. Germline CDR1 reads MNHNY; CDR2 reads SVGAGI (reference sequence). Trimming removed 5 bases from V and 1 base from J; junction bases left unmatched: 8. The CDR3 has 16 amino acids. The CDR3 DNA reads TGTGCCAGCAGTGCCCCGGGACAGGGTCTCCAAGAGACCCAGTACTTC. Amino acid sequence: CASSAPGQGLQETQYF.

The chain is built from TRBV7-9 and TRBJ2-7; maybe TRBD2 (5 bases). Deletions cut 2 bases from V and 5 bases from J, with 10 bases between. The CDR3 length is 13 residues. Looked up from germline, CDR1 is SEHNR and CDR2 is FQNEAQ (reference sequence). In DNA, the CDR3 is TGTGCCAGCAGCTTACCGGGGTCCCACGAGCAGTACGTC. This translates into CASSLPGSHEQYV.

This chain links TRBV7-2 with TRBJ2-1; 8 bases fit TRBD1. Germline V gives CDR1 SGHTA, CDR2 FQGNSA. Trimming took 1 base from V and 6 from J; bases not matched to a gene: 8. CDR3 length: 16 residues. CDR3 sequence (DNA): TGTGCCAGCAGCTTAGGACCGACAGGGGTTGGCAATGAGCAGTTCTTC. Translated, it gives CASSLGPTGVGNEQFF.

V gene TRBV5-8 combines with J gene TRBJ1-5, with 8 bases lining up with TRBD1. The CDR3 has 18 residues. Germline V lookup: CDR1 SGHTS, CDR2 YDEGEE. V gave up 2 bases and J gave up 7 bases; unmatched junction bases: 17. CDR3 sequence reads: CASSFQTQGAPTGQPQHF. The CDR3, as DNA: TGTGCCAGCAGCTTTCAGACTCAGGGGGCCCCCACTGGACAGCCCCAGCATTTT.

The chain employs TRBV5-1 and TRBJ2-3; 9 bases fit TRBD2. J gave up 4 bases and V 2 bases, and 8 bases lay outside the gene matches. The CDR3 extends over 16 amino acids. Germline V CDR1 and CDR2: SGHRS, YFSETQ. CDR3 bases: TGCGCCAGCAGCTTTGTAGCGGGAGATTACGCAGATACGCAGTATTTT. Its protein product is CASSFVAGDYADTQYF.

The V call is TRBV29-1, the J call TRBJ2-7, with D maybe TRBD2 (5 bases). The length of the CDR3 is 14 residues. Deletions cut 3 bases from V and 5 bases from J, with 17 bases between. Germline assignment: CDR1 SQVTM and CDR2 ANQGSEA. CDR3 in DNA: TGCAGCGTTGAGAGTCCCGGGGTACACCACGAGCAGTACTTC. Protein sequence: CSVESPGVHHEQYF.

This clone was recorded a few times. The chain combines TRBV6-5 with TRBJ1-2; TRBD1 might be the D (5 bases). Per the germline V gene, CDR1 is MNHEY and CDR2 is SVGAGI. V was shortened by 11 bases and J by 3 bases, with 13 bases between the two germline ends. The CDR3 is made up of 12 amino acids. DNA for the CDR3: TGTGCCGGGGGGAGAGGGGACTATGGCTACACCTTC. It codes for CAGGRGDYGYTF.

The chain carries TRBV2 and TRBJ2-1; TRBD2 agrees at 7 bases. The CDR3 sequence is 13 residues long. Germline CDR1 and CDR2: SNHLY and FYNNEI. V dropped 11 bases and J dropped 9; count of bases not matched to a gene: 13. This CDR3 reads CAGRGLSGSEQFF. The CDR3 nucleotides are TGTGCCGGAAGGGGACTAAGTGGAAGTGAGCAGTTCTTC.